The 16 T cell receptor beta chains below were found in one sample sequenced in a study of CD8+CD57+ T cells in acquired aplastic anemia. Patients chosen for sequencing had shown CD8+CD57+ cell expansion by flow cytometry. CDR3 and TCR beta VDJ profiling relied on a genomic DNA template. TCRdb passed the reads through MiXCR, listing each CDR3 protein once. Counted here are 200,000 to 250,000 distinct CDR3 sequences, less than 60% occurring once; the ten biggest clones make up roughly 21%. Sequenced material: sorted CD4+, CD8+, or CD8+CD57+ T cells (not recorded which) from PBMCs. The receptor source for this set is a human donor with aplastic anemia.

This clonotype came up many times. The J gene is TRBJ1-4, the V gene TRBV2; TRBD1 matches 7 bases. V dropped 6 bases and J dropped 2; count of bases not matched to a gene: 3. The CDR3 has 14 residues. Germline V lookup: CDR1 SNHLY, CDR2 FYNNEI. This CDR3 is CASSSRGTNEKLFF. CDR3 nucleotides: TGTGCCAGCAGCTCCAGGGGGACTAATGAAAAACTGTTTTTT.

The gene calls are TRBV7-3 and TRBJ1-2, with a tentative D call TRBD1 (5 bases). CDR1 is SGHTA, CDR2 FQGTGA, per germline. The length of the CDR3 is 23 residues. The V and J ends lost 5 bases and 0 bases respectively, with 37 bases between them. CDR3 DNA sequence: TGTGCCAGCAGCATGACGGGAGGGGCTCCTATGGCTATATTCTTATGTGCTAACTATGGCTACACCTTC. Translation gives CASSMTGGAPMAIFLCANYGYTF. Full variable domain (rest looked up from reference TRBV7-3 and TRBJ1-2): GAGVSQTPSNKVTEKGKYVELRCDPISGHTALYWYRQSLGQGPEFLIYFQGTGAADDSGLPNDRFFAVRPEGSVSTLKIQRTERGDSAVYLCASSMTGGAPMAIFLCANYGYTFGSGTRLTVV.

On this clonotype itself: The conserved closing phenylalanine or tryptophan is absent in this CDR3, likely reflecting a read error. The CDR3, as DNA: TGTGCCACCAGTGACTCTCCCATACTAGCCAAAAACATTCAGTACCTC. Residues: CATSDSPILAKNIQYL. This chain links TRBV24-1 with TRBJ2-4; D is unresolved. Trimming shortened V by 4 bases and J by 0 bases, and 12 bases separated the two germline ends. The CDR3 totals 16 residues. Germline V gene lookup returns CDR1 KGHDR and CDR2 SFDVKD.

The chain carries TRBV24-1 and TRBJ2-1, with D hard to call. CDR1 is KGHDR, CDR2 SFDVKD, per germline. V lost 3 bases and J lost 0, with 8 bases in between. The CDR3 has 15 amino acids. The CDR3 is CATSDNVGSYNEQFF. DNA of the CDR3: TGTGCCACCAGTGATAACGTTGGCTCCTACAATGAGCAGTTCTTC.

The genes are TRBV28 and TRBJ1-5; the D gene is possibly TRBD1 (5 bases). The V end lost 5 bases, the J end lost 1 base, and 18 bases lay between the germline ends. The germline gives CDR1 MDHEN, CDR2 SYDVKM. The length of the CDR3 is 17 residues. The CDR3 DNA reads TGTGCCAGCAGTATCTCTGGGGGGATAGGGAGCAATCAGCCCCAGCATTTT. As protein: CASSISGGIGSNQPQHF.

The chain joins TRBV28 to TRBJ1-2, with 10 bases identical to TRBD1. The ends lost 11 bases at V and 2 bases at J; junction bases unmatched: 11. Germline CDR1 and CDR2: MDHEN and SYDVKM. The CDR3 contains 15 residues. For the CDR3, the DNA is TGTGCCTCATACCGGGACAGGGGTGAAAACTATGGCTACACCTTC. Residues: CASYRDRGENYGYTF.

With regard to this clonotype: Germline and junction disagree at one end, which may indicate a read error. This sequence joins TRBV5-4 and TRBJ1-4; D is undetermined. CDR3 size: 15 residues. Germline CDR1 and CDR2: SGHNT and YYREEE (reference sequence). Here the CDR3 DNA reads TGTGCCAGCAGCTTGGCAGGCGGAGATAATGAAAAACTGCTTTTT. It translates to CASSLAGGDNEKLLF.

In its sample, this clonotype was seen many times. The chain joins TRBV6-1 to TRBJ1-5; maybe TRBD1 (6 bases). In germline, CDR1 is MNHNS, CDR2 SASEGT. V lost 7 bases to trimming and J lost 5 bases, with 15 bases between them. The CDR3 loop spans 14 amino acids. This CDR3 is CASNRPDRDQPQHF. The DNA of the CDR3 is TGTGCCAGCAACCGACCGGACAGAGATCAGCCCCAGCATTTT.

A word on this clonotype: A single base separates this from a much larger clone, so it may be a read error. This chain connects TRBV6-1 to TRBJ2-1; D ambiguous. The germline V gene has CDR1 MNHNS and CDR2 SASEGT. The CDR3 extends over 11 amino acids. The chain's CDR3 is CASSEVDEQLF. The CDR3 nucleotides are TGTGCCAGCAGTGAAGTCGATGAGCAGCTCTTC.

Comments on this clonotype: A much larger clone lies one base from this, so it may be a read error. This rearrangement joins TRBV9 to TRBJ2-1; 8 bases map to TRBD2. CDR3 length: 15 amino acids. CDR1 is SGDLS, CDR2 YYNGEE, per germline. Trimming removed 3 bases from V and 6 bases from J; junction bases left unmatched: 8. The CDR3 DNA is TGTGCCAGCAGCGCACTAGCGGCAACTTGCAATGAGCAGTTCTTC. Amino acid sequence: CASSALAATCNEQFF.

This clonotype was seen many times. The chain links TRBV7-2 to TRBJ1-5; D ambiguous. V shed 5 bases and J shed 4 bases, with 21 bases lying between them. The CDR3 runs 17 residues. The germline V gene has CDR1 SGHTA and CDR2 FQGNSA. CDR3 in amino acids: CASSQTQLTSSNQPQHF. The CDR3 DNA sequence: TGTGCCAGCAGCCAAACACAGCTCACTTCATCTAATCAGCCCCAGCATTTT.

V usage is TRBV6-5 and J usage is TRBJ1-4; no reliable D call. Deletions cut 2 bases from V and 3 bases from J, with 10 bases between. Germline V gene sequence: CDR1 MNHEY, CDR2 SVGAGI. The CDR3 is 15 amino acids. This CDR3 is CASSYGRTSNEKLFF. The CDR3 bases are TGTGCCAGCAGTTACGGACGGACCTCTAATGAAAAACTGTTTTTT.

The DNA of the CDR3 is TGTGCCAGCAGCCCGGCCGGACGGGGGCCCACGAGCTCCTACGAGCAGTACTTC. As protein: CASSPAGRGPTSSYEQYF. The gene calls are TRBV9 and TRBJ2-7, with D perhaps TRBD1 or TRBD2 (6 bases each). This CDR3 spans 18 amino acids. Germline CDR1 SGDLS, CDR2 YYNGEE. V lost 4 bases, J lost 0 bases, and 23 bases lay in between.

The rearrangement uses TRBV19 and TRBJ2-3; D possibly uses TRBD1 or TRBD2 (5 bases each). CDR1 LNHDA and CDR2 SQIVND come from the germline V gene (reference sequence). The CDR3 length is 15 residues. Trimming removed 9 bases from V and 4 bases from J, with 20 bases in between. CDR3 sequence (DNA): TGTGCCAGCTCTGCGGAGAGGGGCCGGGCAGATACGCAGTATTTT. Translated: CASSAERGRADTQYF.

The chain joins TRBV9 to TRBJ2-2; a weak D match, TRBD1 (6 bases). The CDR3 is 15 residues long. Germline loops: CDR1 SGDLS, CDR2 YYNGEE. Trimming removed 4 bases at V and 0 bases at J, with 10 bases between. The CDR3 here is CASSIGTTNTGELFF. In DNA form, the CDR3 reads TGTGCCAGCAGCATCGGGACAACGAACACCGGGGAGCTGTTTTTT. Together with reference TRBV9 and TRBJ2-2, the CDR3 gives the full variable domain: DSGVTQTPKHLITATGQRVTLRCSPRSGDLSVYWYQQSLDQGLQFLIQYYNGEERAKGNILERFSAQQFPDLHSELNLSSLELGDSALYFCASSIGTTNTGELFFGEGSRLTVL.

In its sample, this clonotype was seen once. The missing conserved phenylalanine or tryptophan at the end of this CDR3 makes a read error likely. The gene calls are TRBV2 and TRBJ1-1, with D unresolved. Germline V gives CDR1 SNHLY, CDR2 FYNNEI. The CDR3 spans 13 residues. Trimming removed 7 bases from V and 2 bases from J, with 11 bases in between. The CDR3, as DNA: TGTGCCAGCACGCTGGGAACAAACACTGAAGCTTTCCTT. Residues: CASTLGTNTEAFL.